This T cell receptor (beta chain) was identified in a study of Ad26.COV2.S vaccination and SARS-CoV-2 variants. Whole-study context: Sample donor was a member of the COV1001 Ad26.COV2.S trial arm. The vaccine Ad26.COV2.S was put into the muscle once, or twice with 56 days between. Study results and limitations: Substantial post-vaccination breadth of spike-specific CD8+ and CD4+ T cell responses was reported.

TCRdb keeps only in-frame clones here, not all; method: immunoSEQ multiplex PCR. The repertoire includes approximately 400,000 clones, roughly 85% of them detected once, and almost 7.5% sits in the top ten. About this clone itself: The antigen remains unidentified.

Treatment of the sample: around 19 received Ad26.COV2.S at low or high dose, single or two shots; five or six received placebo; per-sample allocation not given. Samples came from day 63 after the first vaccine or placebo injection. The CDR3 has 12 residues. CDR1 is MNHEY and CDR2 is SMNVEV in the germline V gene (reference sequence). The V segment lost 5 bases and the J segment 10 bases; nucleotides outside the gene matches: 5. The chain links TRBV27 to TRBJ2-1, with TRBD2 matching 7 bases. The source was peripheral blood, collected in a trial of Ad26.COV2.S vaccine versus placebo. The receptor was derived from a person between 18 and 60 years old who received the Ad26.COV2.S COVID-19 vaccine or a placebo. The CDR3 region is CASSTSAGEQFF. CDR3 DNA sequence: TGTGCCAGCAGTACATCAGCGGGAGAGCAGTTCTTC.